This T cell receptor beta chain was retrieved from a study of T cell repertoires in cytomegalovirus infection. Study overall: It can be stated that public TCR beta signatures indicated CMV infection as well as a matching HLA type.

This clonotype was recorded many times. This CDR3 is built from 13 residues. The V end lost 3 bases, the J end lost 5 bases, and 7 bases lay between the germline ends. TCRdb called the reads again in MiXCR, with one record for every CDR3 protein. In the table there are about 740,000 distinct CDR3 sequences, less than 40% of which are singletons. This receptor was taken from a human donor in good health (CMV status not recorded). Some clones in this sample may be carry-over from other donors' samples. V and J are TRBV12-3 or TRBV12-4 and TRBJ2-2; D is undetermined. Specimen: PBMCs. CDR3 DNA sequence: TGTGCCAGCAGTTTCGAGATTACCGGGGAGCTGTTTTTT. The encoded protein is CASSFEITGELFF.